The T cell receptor beta chain under discussion was sequenced for a study of blood T cell repertoires in COVID-19. The ends were cut back, 6 bases at V and 3 bases at J, with 14 bases in the middle. This CDR3 has 13 residues. Per germline, CDR1 SQVTM and CDR2 ANQGSEA. Per the original methods: Reference gene primers were amplified, and this amplification served to estimate nucleated cell counts. Assay used: immunoSEQ multiplex PCR; TCRdb lists only in-frame clones, some missing. Clone size and the V and J calls come from that table; the DNA yielded D and trimming. The table shows around 170,000 clones, with around 86% occurring only once.

The chain has TRBV29-1 and TRBJ1-1; tentative D call: TRBD1 (6 bases). Sequencing was performed on peripheral blood. The receptor comes from a man between 60 and 75 years old with COVID-19, enrolled during active disease. CDR3 DNA sequence: TGCAGCGTCAAGGGACACCGGGACACTGAAGCTTTCTTT. Translated: CSVKGHRDTEAFF.